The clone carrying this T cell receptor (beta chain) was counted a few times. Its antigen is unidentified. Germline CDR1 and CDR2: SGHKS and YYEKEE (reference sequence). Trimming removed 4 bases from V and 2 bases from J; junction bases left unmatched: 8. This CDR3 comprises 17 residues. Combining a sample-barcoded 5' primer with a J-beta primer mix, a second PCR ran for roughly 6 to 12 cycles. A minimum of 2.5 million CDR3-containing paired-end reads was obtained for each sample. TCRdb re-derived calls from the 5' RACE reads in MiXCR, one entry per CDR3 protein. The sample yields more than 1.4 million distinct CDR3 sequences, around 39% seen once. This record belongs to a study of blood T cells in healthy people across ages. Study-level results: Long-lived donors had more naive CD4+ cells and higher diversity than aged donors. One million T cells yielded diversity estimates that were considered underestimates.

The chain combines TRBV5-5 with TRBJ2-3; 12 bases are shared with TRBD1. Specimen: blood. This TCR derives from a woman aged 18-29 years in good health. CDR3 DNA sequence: TGTGCCAGCAGCGGGGGGACAGGGGGCAAAATCACAGATACGCAGTATTTT. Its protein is CASSGGTGGKITDTQYF.